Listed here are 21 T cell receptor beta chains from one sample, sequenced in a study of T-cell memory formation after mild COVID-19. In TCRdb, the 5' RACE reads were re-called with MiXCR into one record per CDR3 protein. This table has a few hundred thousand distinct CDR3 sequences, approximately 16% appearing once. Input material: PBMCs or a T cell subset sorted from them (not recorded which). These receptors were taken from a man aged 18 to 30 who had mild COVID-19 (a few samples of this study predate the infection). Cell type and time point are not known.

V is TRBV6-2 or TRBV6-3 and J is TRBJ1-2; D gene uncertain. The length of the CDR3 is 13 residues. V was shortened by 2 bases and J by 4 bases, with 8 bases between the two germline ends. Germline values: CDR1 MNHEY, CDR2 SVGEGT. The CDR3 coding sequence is TGTGCCAGCAGTTACGGGCGGACCTATGGCTACACCTTC. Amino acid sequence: CASSYGRTYGYTF.

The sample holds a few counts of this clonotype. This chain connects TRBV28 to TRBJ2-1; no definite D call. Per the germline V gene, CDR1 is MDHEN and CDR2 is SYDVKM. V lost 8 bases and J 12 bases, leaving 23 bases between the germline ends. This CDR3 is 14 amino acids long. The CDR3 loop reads CASSSTPWGMVQFF. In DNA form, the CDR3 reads TGTGCCAGCTCCTCCACCCCTTGGGGTATGGTGCAGTTCTTC.

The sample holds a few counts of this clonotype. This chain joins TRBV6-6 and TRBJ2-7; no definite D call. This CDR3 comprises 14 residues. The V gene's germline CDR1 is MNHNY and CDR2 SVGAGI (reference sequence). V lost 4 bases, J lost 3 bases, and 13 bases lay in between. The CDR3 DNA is TGTGCCAGCAGTTCGACATGGCCCCTCTACGAGCAGTACGTC. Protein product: CASSSTWPLYEQYV.

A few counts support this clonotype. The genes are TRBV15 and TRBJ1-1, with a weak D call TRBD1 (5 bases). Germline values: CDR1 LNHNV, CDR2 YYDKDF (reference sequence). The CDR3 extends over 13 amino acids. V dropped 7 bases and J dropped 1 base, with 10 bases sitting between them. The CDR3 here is CATTWGENTEAFF. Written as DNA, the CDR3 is TGTGCCACCACTTGGGGGGAGAACACTGAAGCTTTCTTT.

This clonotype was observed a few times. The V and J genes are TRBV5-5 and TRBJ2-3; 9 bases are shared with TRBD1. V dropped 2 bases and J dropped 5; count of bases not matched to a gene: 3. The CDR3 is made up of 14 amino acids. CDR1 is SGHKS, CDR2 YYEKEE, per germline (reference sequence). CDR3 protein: CASSLRQGEDTQYF. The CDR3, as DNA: TGTGCCAGCAGCTTACGACAGGGGGAAGATACGCAGTATTTT. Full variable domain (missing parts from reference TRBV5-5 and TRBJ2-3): DAGVTQSPTHLIKTRGQQVTLRCSPISGHKSVSWYQQVLGQGPQFIFQYYEKEERGRGNFPDRFSARQFPNYSSELNVNALLLGDSALYLCASSLRQGEDTQYFGPGTRLTVL.

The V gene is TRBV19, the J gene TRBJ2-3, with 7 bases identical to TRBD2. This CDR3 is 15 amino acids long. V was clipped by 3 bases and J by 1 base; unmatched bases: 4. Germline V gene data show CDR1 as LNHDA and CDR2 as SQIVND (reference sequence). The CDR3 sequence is CASSIGAGGTDTQYF. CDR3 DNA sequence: TGTGCCAGTAGTATCGGTGCGGGGGGCACAGATACGCAGTATTTT. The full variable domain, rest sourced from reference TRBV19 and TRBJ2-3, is DGGITQSPKYLFRKEGQNVTLSCEQNLNHDAMYWYRQDPGQGLRLIYYSQIVNDFQKGDIAEGYSVSREKKESFPLTVTSAQKNPTAFYLCASSIGAGGTDTQYFGPGTRLTVL.

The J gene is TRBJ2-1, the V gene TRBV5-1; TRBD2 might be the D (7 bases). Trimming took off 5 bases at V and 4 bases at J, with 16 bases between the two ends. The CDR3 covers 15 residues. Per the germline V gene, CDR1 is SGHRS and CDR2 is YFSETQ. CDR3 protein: CASSPAGATYNEQFF. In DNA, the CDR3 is TGCGCCAGCAGTCCGGCGGGGGCCACTTACAATGAGCAGTTCTTC. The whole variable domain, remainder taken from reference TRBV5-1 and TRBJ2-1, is KAGVTQTPRYLIKTRGQQVTLSCSPISGHRSVSWYQQTPGQGLQFLFEYFSETQRNKGNFPGRFSGRQFSNSRSEMNVSTLELGDSALYLCASSPAGATYNEQFFGPGTRLTVL.

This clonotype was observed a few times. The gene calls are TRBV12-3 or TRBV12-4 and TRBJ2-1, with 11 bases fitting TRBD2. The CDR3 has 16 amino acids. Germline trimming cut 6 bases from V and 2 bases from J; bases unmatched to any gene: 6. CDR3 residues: CASRPLAGGTYNEQFF. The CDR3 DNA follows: TGTGCCAGCAGACCTCTAGCGGGGGGCACCTACAATGAGCAGTTCTTC.

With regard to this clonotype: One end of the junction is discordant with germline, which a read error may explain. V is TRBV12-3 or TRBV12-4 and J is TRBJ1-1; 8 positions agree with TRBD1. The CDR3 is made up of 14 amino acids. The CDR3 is CASSFRRGPTEAFF. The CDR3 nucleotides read TGTGCCAGCAGTTTTCGCAGGGGGCCCACTGAAGCTTTTTTT.

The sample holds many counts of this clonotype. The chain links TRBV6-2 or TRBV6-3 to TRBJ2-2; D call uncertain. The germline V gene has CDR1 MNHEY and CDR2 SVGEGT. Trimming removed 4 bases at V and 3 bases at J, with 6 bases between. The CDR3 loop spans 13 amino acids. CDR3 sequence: CASSFRYTGELFF. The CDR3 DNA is TGTGCCAGCAGTTTCAGGTACACCGGGGAGCTGTTTTTT.

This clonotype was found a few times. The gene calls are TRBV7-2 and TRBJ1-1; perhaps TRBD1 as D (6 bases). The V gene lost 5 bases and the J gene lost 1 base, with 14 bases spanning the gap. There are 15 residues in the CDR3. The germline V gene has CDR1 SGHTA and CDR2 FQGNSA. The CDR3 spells CASSPMGHSNTEAFF. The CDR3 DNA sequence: TGTGCCAGCAGCCCCATGGGACACTCGAACACTGAAGCTTTCTTT.

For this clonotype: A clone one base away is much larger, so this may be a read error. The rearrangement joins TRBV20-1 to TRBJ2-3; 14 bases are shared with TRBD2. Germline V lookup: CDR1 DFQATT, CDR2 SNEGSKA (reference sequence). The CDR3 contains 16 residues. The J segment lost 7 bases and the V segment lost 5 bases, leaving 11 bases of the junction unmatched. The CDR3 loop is CSAPEGLAGALNTQYF. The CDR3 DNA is TGCAGTGCTCCCGAGGGACTAGCGGGGGCCCTGAATACGCAGTATTTT.

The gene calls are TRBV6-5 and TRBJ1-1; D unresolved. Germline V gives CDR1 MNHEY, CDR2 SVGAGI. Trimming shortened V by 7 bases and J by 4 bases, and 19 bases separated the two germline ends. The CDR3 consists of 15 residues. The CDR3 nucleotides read TGTGCCAGCATCGCCAAGGGCGCTAGGCCCACTGAAGCTTTCTTT. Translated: CASIAKGARPTEAFF.

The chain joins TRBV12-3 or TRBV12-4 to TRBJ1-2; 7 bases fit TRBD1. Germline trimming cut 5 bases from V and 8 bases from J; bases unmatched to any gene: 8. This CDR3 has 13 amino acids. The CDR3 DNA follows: TGTGCCAGCAGTCCCGGGACAGCAGTCGGCTACACCTTC. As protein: CASSPGTAVGYTF.

The CDR3 region has the DNA TGTGCCAGCAGTGTGGGGTTTTTGGTCGAGCAGTTCTTC. Encoded protein: CASSVGFLVEQFF. The chain combines TRBV7-9 with TRBJ2-1; D not resolved. The CDR3 runs to 13 residues. Trimming removed 6 bases at V and 10 bases at J, with 16 bases between. Germline V lookup: CDR1 SEHNR, CDR2 FQNEAQ (reference sequence). The whole variable domain, remainder taken from reference TRBV7-9 and TRBJ2-1, is DTGVSQNPRHKITKRGQNVTFRCDPISEHNRLYWYRQTLGQGPEFLTYFQNEAQLEKSRLLSDRFSAERPKGSFSTLEIQRTEQGDSAMYLCASSVGFLVEQFFGPGTRLTVL.

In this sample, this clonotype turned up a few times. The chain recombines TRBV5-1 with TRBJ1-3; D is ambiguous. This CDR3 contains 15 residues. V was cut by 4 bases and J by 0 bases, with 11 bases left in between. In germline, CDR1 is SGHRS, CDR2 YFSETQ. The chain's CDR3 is CASSEAEFSGNTIYF. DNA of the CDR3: TGCGCCAGCAGCGAGGCGGAATTCTCTGGAAACACCATATATTTT.

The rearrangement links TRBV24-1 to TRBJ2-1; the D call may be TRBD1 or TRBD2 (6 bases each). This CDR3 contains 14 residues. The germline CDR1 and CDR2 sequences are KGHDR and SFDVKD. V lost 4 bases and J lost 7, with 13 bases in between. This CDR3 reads CATSEARGPNEQFF. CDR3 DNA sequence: TGTGCCACCAGTGAAGCCCGGGGGCCGAATGAGCAGTTCTTC.

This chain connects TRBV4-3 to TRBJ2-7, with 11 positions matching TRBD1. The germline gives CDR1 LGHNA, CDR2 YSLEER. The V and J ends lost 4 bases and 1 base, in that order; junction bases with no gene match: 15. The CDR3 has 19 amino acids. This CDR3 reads CASSLSVPGQGVISYEQYF. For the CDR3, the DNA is TGCGCCAGCAGCCTCTCCGTACCGGGACAGGGGGTTATTTCCTACGAGCAGTACTTC.

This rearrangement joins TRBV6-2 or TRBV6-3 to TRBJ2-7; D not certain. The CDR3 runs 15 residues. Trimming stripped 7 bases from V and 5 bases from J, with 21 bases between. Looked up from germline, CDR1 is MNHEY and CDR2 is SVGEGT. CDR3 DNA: TGTGCCAGCACCGCTCACGGGTTTCTTCAGAACGAGCAGTACTTC. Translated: CASTAHGFLQNEQYF.

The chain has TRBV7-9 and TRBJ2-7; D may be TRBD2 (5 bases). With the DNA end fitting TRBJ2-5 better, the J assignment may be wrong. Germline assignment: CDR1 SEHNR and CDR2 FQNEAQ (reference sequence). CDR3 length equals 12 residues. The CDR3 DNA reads TGTGCCTCTCGGGGTATCCAAGAGACCCAGTACTTC. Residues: CASRGIQETQYF.

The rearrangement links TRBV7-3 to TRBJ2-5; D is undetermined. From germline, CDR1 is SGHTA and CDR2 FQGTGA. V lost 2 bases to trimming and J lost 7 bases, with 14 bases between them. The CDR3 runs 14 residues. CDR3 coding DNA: TGTGCCAGCAGCTTATCATCGTCCGCCGGGACCCAGTACTTC. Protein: CASSLSSSAGTQYF.